This TCR beta chain was documented in a study of cytomegalovirus exposure and HLA in healthy donors (dated by TCRdb to the late 2010s). Some background on the complete study: An earlier analysis of some 600 of the donors reported 276 Gb of sequence data and around 120 million unique TCR beta sequences obtained from around 170 million T cells. Roughly 320 gigabases of sequencing data and 70 million to 95 million unique TCR sequences made up an early release that covered nearly 650 HLA-typed donors. The genetic ancestry cluster associated with self-reported Caucasian donors included 70% to 85% of the 398 genotyped donors. The study aimed to test whether cataloging public T cell receptors could reveal signatures of past pathogen exposure. The study used immunosequencing to profile the T cell repertoires of hundreds of subjects and linked those repertoires to cytomegalovirus serostatus. A separate validation cohort of 100 to 150 different subjects was used in addition to the 666-subject first cohort. To predict cytomegalovirus infection status, the study combined high-throughput TCR immunosequencing, statistical association of individual TCRs with disease status, and machine learning. To study patterns of TCR occurrence, a later analysis re-analyzed previously published TCR beta repertoires from several hundred donors and added high-resolution HLA genotyping. Rather than using new phenotypic data, the later analysis identified candidate immune exposures from TCR beta sequences and from how often those sequences occurred across donors. An earlier analysis of approximately 500 of the donors applied high-throughput TCR beta sequencing to assess whether each TCR beta V gene segment acted as functional or pseudogenic. Donor age, sex, ethnicity and CMV serostatus were collected together with the repertoire data. In a later genetic analysis, genome-wide SNP genotypes for 398 of the 666 donors were used, and that subset was treated as a discovery cohort. Every repertoire in the discovery cohort had been generated on one and the same sequencing platform. Class I and class II HLA loci were covered by the typing at four-digit resolution. Typing coverage differed by locus: A, B, C, DRB1 and DQB1 were typed in roughly 620-630 donors, DQA1 in about 500, DPA1 in around 610, and DPB1 in approximately 450. Because of strong linkage in the cohort, four or five DR-DQ haplotypes were treated as single units for association and clustering. Among some 400 genotyped donors of the cohort, an average of around 250,000 unique TCR beta nucleotide sequences was sequenced per donor, of which approximately 19% were non-productive. Results the study describes overall, beyond this receptor: Cytomegalovirus status was reported to be diagnosed by the classifier with high specificity and sensitivity in both the original and validation cohorts. In vitro tests confirmed that three of the cytomegalovirus-associated TCR beta chains recognize cytomegalovirus antigens. Correlated functional status among segregating V segments might be attributable to linkage disequilibrium, but an unknown experimental factor could not be ruled out. In an earlier analysis of some 540 of the donors, most TCR beta V segments appeared in productive rearrangements about 87% or about 30% of the time, broadly matching IMGT annotations. Several of the top co-occurrence clusters appeared to be linked to parvovirus B19, influenza, CMV and Epstein-Barr virus, according to a later analysis. It was suggested by the authors that the approach could potentially be generalized to other disease states and immunological phenotypes. When HLA alleles, especially DR and DQ, strongly co-occurred, TCR associations were difficult to assign to individual alleles. Some IMGT-functional V segments, including TRBV6-2 and TRBV6-3, could not be told apart with the 87-base-pair reads, so those segments were excluded. A further reported finding was that TCR beta sequences accurately predicted the HLA-A and HLA-B alleles for most subjects in the first cohort. Immune exposure information for the cohort was limited to CMV serostatus. A cluster of highly shared sequence variants was judged likely to represent a technical artifact of the sequencing pipeline. At a false discovery rate of 0.05, a later analysis linked 16,951 TCR beta sequences to specific HLA alleles. In a later analysis, the rate of TCR association differed among HLA loci, with DRB1 alleles having the most associated TCRs and HLA-C alleles having the fewest. Because HLA typing was unavailable for some donors at each locus, only the typed subset was used in association tests. The earlier analysis of 587 of the donors excluded 15 to 20 rarely observed V segments, including chromosome 9 orphons, because counts were too low. In a later analysis, most CMV-associated TCR beta chains were found to appear HLA-restricted, with HLA associations seemingly driven largely by CMV exposure. A later genetic analysis reported fewer N-insertions in productive TCRs among donors in an Asian-associated ancestry cluster than the roughly 700-donor mean. V-gene and J-gene trimming of TCR beta chains was associated with a missense DCLRE1C variant in a later genetic analysis, and the association was replicated in an independent cohort. The presence/absence analyses assumed that sequencing depth was roughly uniform across donors, and that assumption may not be true. This cohort had only TCR beta chains sequenced, and the lack of alpha or paired-chain data limited which features could be detected. In the study, some 160 TCR beta chains were listed as associated with cytomegalovirus. In a later analysis, HLA-associated TCR beta chains were found to be more clonally expanded and to have lower generation probabilities than equally common non-associated chains. While some public TCRs were present in many individuals, most TCR sequences turned up only very rarely across donors.

Points on this clone: Its antigen remains unidentified. Base qualities are missing; no much larger clone stands one base away.

Library creation used the immunoSEQ multiplex PCR assay. For the multiplex PCR, a mixture combining 60 forward primers for TCR Vbeta segments and 13 reverse primers for TCR Jbeta segments was used. The CDR3 region of rearranged TCR beta genes was amplified from genomic DNA with a multiplex PCR assay. Amplified TCR beta libraries were sequenced as 87-base-pair reads on the Illumina HiSeq System. The authors processed their data as follows. A later analysis counted approximately 74 million unique TCR beta chains across the 650 to 800 repertoires, and 10 million to 12 million of these chains were shared by at least two donors. A nearest-neighbor algorithm error-corrected the raw reads and collapsed the reads into unique sequences, merging closely related sequences to remove PCR and sequencing errors. To assign V, D and J gene segments, CDR3 sequences were aligned to IMGT reference sequences. Each retained sequence needed at least a six-nucleotide match to both a V gene segment and a J gene segment. A rearrangement counted as productive if the CDR3 had no stop codons and remained in frame with V and J, and every other rearrangement counted as non-productive. CDR3 was defined according to IMGT convention as the region running from the second conserved V-encoded cysteine to the conserved J-encoded phenylalanine. Sequences without an unambiguous match to a single V gene segment were excluded from the earlier analysis of over 500 of the donors. In an earlier analysis of a few hundred of the donors, V segments were called functional above 56.7% productive rearrangements and were called segregating when the between-donor standard deviation exceeded 5%. A statistical classification framework was built to diagnose cytomegalovirus status from the catalog of TCR beta chain sequences. V and J gene assignment, in a later analysis, came from comparing TCR nucleotide sequences with IMGT/GENE-DB human TR gene sequences. The TCRdist pipeline was used in a later analysis to assign CDR3 sequences and most-parsimonious VDJ recombination scenarios. In a later analysis, each TCR beta chain was defined by its CDR3 amino acid sequence together with its V-gene family, and reads lacking a unique V-gene family were excluded. A later analysis removed several hundred highly shared, low-generation-probability nucleotide sequences to deal with suspected cross-contamination and a sequencing artifact. A later analysis calculated a clonal expansion index for each public chain from normalized within-repertoire ranks of inferred template counts. Generation probabilities in a later analysis came from a VDJ recombination model fitted to out-of-frame rearrangements, and those results were checked against IGoR. In a later analysis, hypergeometric tests were used to score TCR-TCR, TCR-HLA and TCR-CMV co-occurrence, with a repertoire-size bias correction applied to TCR pairs. False discovery rates were estimated in a later analysis by permuting HLA or CMV assignments 20 times. In a later analysis, co-occurring TCRs were grouped with DBSCAN, and TCRdist sequence similarity was added when clustering was performed within HLA-allele-positive subsets. Repertoires with fewer than 30,000 or more than 120,000 public chains, plus five repertoires with anomalous nucleotide sharing, were excluded from co-occurrence clustering. TCRdb re-hosts the immuneACCESS table, in-frame sequences only. Its copies lack some clones; in the studies checked, an unresolved V gene accounts for under half of them, and the cause for the rest is not known. The DNA gave D and trimming, while V, J and clone size come from that table. A total of 100,000 to 150,000 clones appear in this sample, around 77% of them only once. Jointly, the top ten make up less than 6.5% of the sample.

In total, about 650 healthy bone marrow donors made up the cohort. At the time of sampling, every cohort member was nominally healthy, though immune exposures that went unrecorded were likely present. The donor tested CMV seronegative and was one of the 352 seronegative cohort members. A peripheral blood sample was provided by each donor, and peripheral blood mononuclear cells were used for TCR beta sequencing. The Qiagen DNeasy Blood Extraction Kit was used to extract genomic DNA from the blood cell samples. Including the terminal cysteine and phenylalanine, the CDR3 comprises 12 residues. Left in the record is the CDR3 DNA by itself, 36 bases read in frame from the first base. Taken from the germline V gene, the CDR1 and CDR2 loops are SGHDT and YYEEEE. V gives up 0 bases and J gives up 9 bases, and the segment between their germline ends measures 9 bases.

This sequence uses TRBV5-6 and TRBJ2-5; a confident D gene designation cannot be given. The sequencing sample was made of PBMCs. The receptor was isolated from a man between 25 and 39 years old in good health and CMV-seronegative. The nucleotide sequence is given as TGTGCCAGCAGCTTGGGAGCTGCGGCCCAGTACTTC. Its translation reads: CASSLGAAAQYF.